This T cell receptor (beta chain) was captured in a study of early T cells in non-severe SARS-CoV-2 infection listed by TCRdb under 2021. A note on the overall study: TCR sequencing used bulk RNA from unsorted whole blood, so alpha and beta chains could not be paired.

Germline trimming amounts to 0 bases on V and 4 bases on J, with 3 as the count of junction bases outside the gene matches. The CDR3 has 15 amino acids, counting the end cysteine and phenylalanine. CDR3 DNA is the only sequence kept; it has 45 bases, read in frame from the first base. Via the germline V gene, CDR1 is MRHNA and CDR2 SNTAGT. Set within a cohort of healthcare workers in London, UK, this nested case-control study involved weekly PCR testing of nasopharyngeal swabs along with blood sampling. Healthcare workers were recruited during the week of the UK lockdown, between 23 and 31 March 2020, and followed weekly for up to roughly 15 weeks. Library creation used 5' RACE. Sequenced on a NextSeq 500. The TCR library protocol attached unique molecular identifiers to individual cDNA molecules to correct for sequencing error and PCR bias. Both TCR alpha and beta chains were sequenced, and tight co-correlation was observed between alpha and beta sequence abundances in each sample. The published analysis was carried out like this. Decombinator V4 was used to perform V gene, J gene and CDR3 annotation of TCR sequences. TCRs were defined as expanded if a significant change between any two time points was detected under a Poisson model with p below 0.0001. TCR abundances were normalised to the total number of TCRs sequenced in each sample and reported as counts per million. TRAV1-2 paired with TRAJ12, TRAJ20 or TRAJ33 defined MAIT TCRs, while TRAV10 paired with TRAJ18 defined iNKT TCRs. A search of VDJdb, accessed on 1 November 2021, was run for TCRs annotated to CMV, EBV and SARS-CoV-2, with TCRs annotated for multiple antigens excluded. TCRdb handled the public reads itself, with Q25 trimming in fastp and clone calling in MiXCR, and kept productive beta chains. Rows are combined by CDR3 protein, so each entry shows the most common genes and DNA. For this entry, the V and J calls and clone size follow TCRdb and not the study's own pipeline. The table for this sample lists about 49,000 distinct CDR3 sequences; about 10% of them were counted only once. Together, the top ten hold about 9.7% of the sample.

Regarding this clonotype: Its antigen is unknown. No quality values exist for individual bases; no much larger clone is one base distant.

Points the paper makes about the study in general: VDJdb matching was skewed toward anti-spike CD8 responses, so virus-specific expansions were likely underestimated and private and CD4 specificities were missed.

This clonotype originated in an adult who was a healthcare worker with PCR-confirmed SARS-CoV-2 infection or an uninfected control (not recorded which). The chain employs TRBV6-4 and TRBJ2-3, with 8 junctional bases fitting TRBD2. The sequencing sample was made of whole blood. The DNA is as follows: TGTGCCAGCAGTGACTCGACGGGGGGGCCAGATACGCAGTATTTT. Translated, this gives CASSDSTGGPDTQYF.